One sample yielded the 20 T cell receptor beta chains listed below, sequenced in a study of blood T cell repertoires in COVID-19 (dated by TCRdb to the early 2020s). Libraries were made using the immunoSEQ multiplex PCR assay. In TCRdb, the immuneACCESS table is reduced to in-frame sequences with V and J assigned. These tables do not hold every clone; where another copy was compared, an unresolved V gene accounts for under half, and the others remain unexplained. The sample table shows around 250,000 clones, and roughly 80% are seen once. The ten largest clones represent about 5% of the sample. Specimen: peripheral blood. These receptors were taken from a man aged 60 to 75 who had recovered from COVID-19.

This clone was seen a few times. V usage is TRBV11-2 and J usage is TRBJ2-3, with TRBD2 matching 7 bases. V shed 2 bases, J shed 6 bases, and the junction held 11 bases outside the gene matches. The CDR3 sequence is 16 residues long. From germline, CDR1 is SGHAT and CDR2 FQNNGV. The chain's CDR3 is CASSLPPAGRSDTQYF. The CDR3 DNA follows: TGTGCCAGCAGCTTACCCCCAGCGGGAAGGAGCGATACGCAGTATTTT.

This clone was counted between two and nine times. The genes are TRBV30 and TRBJ2-6, with no clear D. The CDR3 is 13 amino acids. CDR1 GTSNPN and CDR2 SVGIG come from the germline V gene (reference sequence). The CDR3 region is CASEFRGANVLTF. CDR3 nucleotides: TGTGCGTCGGAGTTTCGGGGGGCCAACGTCCTGACTTTC.

This chain links TRBV6-5 with TRBJ2-2; D not resolved. The germline V and J ends were trimmed by 2 bases and 6 bases, with 10 bases remaining between them. CDR3 length equals 14 residues. CDR1 is MNHEY and CDR2 is SVGAGI in the germline V gene. CDR3: CASSYGRFAGELFF. Written as DNA, the CDR3 is TGTGCCAGCAGTTACGGCAGATTCGCCGGGGAGCTGTTTTTT.

The rearrangement joins TRBV5-1 to TRBJ2-7; TRBD2 matches 7 bases. Germline CDR1 reads SGHRS; CDR2 reads YFSETQ. Trimming took 6 bases from V and 3 from J; bases not matched to a gene: 9. This CDR3 is built from 14 residues. The CDR3 nucleotides are TGCGCCAGCACCCGCGGCGGGAGTAGCTACGAGCAGTACTTC. Amino acid sequence: CASTRGGSSYEQYF.

This chain joins TRBV7-2 and TRBJ2-2, with TRBD1 matching 10 bases. Germline-derived CDR1 and CDR2 are SGHTA and FQGNSA. V was pared by 5 bases and J by 5 bases, with 5 bases of the junction left unmatched. CDR3 length equals 15 residues. CDR3: CASSADRGATGELFF. As DNA, the CDR3 is TGTGCCAGCAGCGCGGACAGGGGGGCGACCGGGGAGCTGTTTTTT. Together with reference TRBV7-2 and TRBJ2-2, the CDR3 gives the full variable domain: GAGVSQSPSNKVTEKGKDVELRCDPISGHTALYWYRQSLGQGLEFLIYFQGNSAPDKSGLPSDRFSAERTGGSVSTLTIQRTQQEDSAVYLCASSADRGATGELFFGEGSRLTVL.

The V and J genes are TRBV11-1 and TRBJ2-2; D may be TRBD1 (5 bases). Germline lookup yields CDR1 SGHAT and CDR2 FQDESV (reference sequence). CDR3 length: 15 residues. The ends were cut back, 3 bases at V and 5 bases at J, with 13 bases in the middle. Written as DNA, the CDR3 is TGTGCCAGCAGCTTCGTTGGAAGGGGAACCGGGGAGCTGTTTTTT. It is translated as CASSFVGRGTGELFF. The full variable domain, completed using reference TRBV11-1 and TRBJ2-2, is EAEVAQSPRYKITEKSQAVAFWCDPISGHATLYWYRQILGQGPELLVQFQDESVVDDSQLPKDRFSAERLKGVDSTLKIQPAELGDSAMYLCASSFVGRGTGELFFGEGSRLTVL.

The table lists this clone with a few counts. Other DNA sequences of this sample code for an identical CDR3. The V call is TRBV19, the J call TRBJ2-7; 10 bases line up with TRBD1. CDR1 and CDR2 from the germline V gene are LNHDA and SQIVND (reference sequence). Trimming at V came to 8 bases and at J to 2 bases, leaving 3 bases not matched to a gene. This CDR3 region has 13 residues. The DNA of the CDR3 is TGTGCCAGTTCCGGGACAGGGGCCTACGAGCAGTACTTC. This encodes CASSGTGAYEQYF.

The V and J genes are TRBV19 and TRBJ2-6, with D possibly matching TRBD2 (6 bases). CDR1 and CDR2 (germline): LNHDA, SQIVND (reference sequence). The V end was cut by 11 bases, the J end by 1 base, with 24 bases between. This CDR3 contains 18 residues. This chain's CDR3 is CASRGWRESPSGANVLTF. The CDR3 DNA follows: TGTGCCTCTAGAGGATGGCGGGAATCCCCTTCTGGGGCCAACGTCCTGACTTTC.

This clone came up a few times. The CDR3 loop reads CASSVGQGLGEKLFF. Here the CDR3 DNA reads TGTGCCAGCAGTGTGGGACAGGGGTTGGGTGAAAAACTGTTTTTT. The chain joins TRBV2 to TRBJ1-4; 10 nucleotides agree with TRBD1. Germline V gives CDR1 SNHLY, CDR2 FYNNEI. With 4 bases clipped from V and 7 bases from J, the junction kept 6 bases outside the gene matches. The CDR3 length is 15 residues.

The V and J genes are TRBV3-1 (or the pseudogene TRBV3-2) and TRBJ2-3; D remains ambiguous. This CDR3 has 14 amino acids. V dropped 0 bases and J dropped 6 bases, with 10 bases sitting between them. Germline values: CDR1 LGHDT, CDR2 YNNKEL (reference sequence). CDR3 residues: CASSQDTGWDTQYF. The CDR3 DNA is TGTGCCAGCAGCCAAGATACCGGGTGGGATACGCAGTATTTT.

The chain employs TRBV2 and TRBJ1-2; 7 bases agree with TRBD1. Trimming took 1 base from V and 4 from J; bases not matched to a gene: 6. From germline, CDR1 is SNHLY and CDR2 FYNNEI. The CDR3 covers 15 residues. In DNA form, the CDR3 reads TGTGCCAGCAGTGAAGTAGGACAGGTACCCTATGGCTACACCTTC. It specifies CASSEVGQVPYGYTF.

The genes are TRBV5-3 and TRBJ2-7; a weak D match, TRBD1 (6 bases). TRBV5-3 is classed as an ORF, of uncertain function. V lost 5 bases and J lost 3, with 18 bases in between. There are 15 residues in the CDR3. CDR3 nucleotides: TGTGCCAGAAGACGCCTCCGGGGACAAGGCTACGAGCAGTACTTC. Translation gives CARRRLRGQGYEQYF.

The CDR3 here is CASRRDRVTETQYF. The CDR3 DNA reads TGTGCCAGCAGACGGGACAGGGTTACGGAGACCCAGTACTTC. This sequence joins TRBV28 and TRBJ2-5; 9 nucleotides agree with TRBD1. The CDR3 extends over 14 amino acids. Trimming cost V 6 bases and J 5 bases; bases outside gene matches: 7. The germline gives CDR1 MDHEN, CDR2 SYDVKM.

This rearrangement joins TRBV18 to TRBJ1-5, with D tentatively TRBD1 (5 bases). V lost 3 bases and J lost 3, with 12 bases in between. CDR3 length equals 15 residues. Germline CDR1 reads KGHSH; CDR2 reads LQKENI. The CDR3 region has the DNA TGTGCCAGCTCACCTGGAGGGGCCCCCAATCAGCCCCAGCATTTT. Translated, it gives CASSPGGAPNQPQHF.

The chain is built from TRBV11-2 and TRBJ1-1; D not certain. Germline values: CDR1 SGHAT, CDR2 FQNNGV. CDR3 size: 13 residues. Trimming left V 1 base short and J 5 bases short, with 8 bases between. The CDR3 nucleotides read TGTGCCAGCAGCTTAGTTGGAGGGACTGAAGCTTTCTTT. The encoded protein is CASSLVGGTEAFF.

This chain joins TRBV5-1 and TRBJ2-1, with 10 bases identical to TRBD2. Germline values: CDR1 SGHRS, CDR2 YFSETQ. V was clipped by 2 bases and J by 5 bases; unmatched bases: 7. The CDR3 has 16 residues. Written as DNA, the CDR3 is TGCGCCAGCAGCTTCCTTCAGCGGGGGGGACACAATGAGCAGTTCTTC. Translated: CASSFLQRGGHNEQFF.

In this sample, this clone turned up a few times. The gene calls are TRBV1 and TRBJ1-3; TRBD1, the table's D call, lacks a check against the DNA. TRBV1 is a recognized pseudogene. The CDR3 covers 16 residues. This CDR3 reads CTSSQAGTGDGNTIYF. The CDR3 DNA is TGCACCAGCAGCCAGGCCGGGACAGGGGATGGAAACACCATATATTTT.

The rearrangement links TRBV29-1 to TRBJ2-7; 9 bases agree with TRBD2. The CDR3 is made up of 15 amino acids. V lost 3 bases, J lost 2 bases, and 8 bases stayed unmatched. Germline CDR1 is SQVTM and CDR2 is ANQGSEA. In nucleotides, the CDR3 is TGCAGCGTTGAGACGAGGCTAGCGGGGACCTACGAGCAGTACTTC. It specifies CSVETRLAGTYEQYF.

CDR3 bases: TGTGCCAGCAGACAAACAGGGGCCCAAGAGACCCAGTACTTC. Translated, it gives CASRQTGAQETQYF. This chain uses TRBV28 with TRBJ2-5; 7 bases align to TRBD1. There are 14 residues in the CDR3. The germline V gene has CDR1 MDHEN and CDR2 SYDVKM. The V and J ends lost 6 bases and 1 base, in that order; junction bases with no gene match: 5.

This chain joins TRBV4-1 and TRBJ2-3; TRBD2 aligns across 9 bases. Unmatched junction bases numbered 13, after V lost 1 base and J lost 5 bases. CDR3 length: 18 amino acids. From germline, CDR1 is MGHRA and CDR2 YSYEKL. This CDR3 reads CASSQGVGGGALLDTQYF. The CDR3 DNA is TGCGCCAGCAGCCAAGGAGTGGGCGGGGGGGCCCTTTTAGATACGCAGTATTTT.